This is a list of T cell receptor beta chains from one sample in a study of blood T cell repertoires in COVID-19. Clones were read by immunoSEQ multiplex PCR, and TCRdb kept only the in-frame ones, dropping some. The repertoire holds a few hundred thousand clones, with roughly 87% as singletons. Material: peripheral blood. The receptor set was obtained from a man in his late teens or twenties with active or convalescent COVID-19. Each CDR3 is given with its conserved first and last residue. Each record gives: clone size, D gene, V gene, J gene, CDR3 length, CDR3 DNA, CDR3 protein. The D gene is left open where the match is weak. A row's size may be missing; if present it is once, few, many or a size class.

.	TRBD1	TRBV11-2	TRBJ1-6	16	TGTGCCAGCAGCTTAATCCCAGGGGGAGAGGCTTCACCCCTCCACTTT	CASSLIPGGEASPLHF
.	.	TRBV10-3	TRBJ1-1	12	TGTGCCATCAGTGAGTCCGGGGATGAAGCTTTCTTT	CAISESGDEAFF
.	.	TRBV28	TRBJ1-1	16	TGTGCCAGCAGTATAATAAACAGGGCCATGAACACTGAAGCTTTCTTT	CASSIINRAMNTEAFF
.	TRBD2	TRBV9	TRBJ2-7	17	TGTGCCAGCAGCGAGCAAGCGCCGGGACTAGCGGGATACGAGCAGTACTTC	CASSEQAPGLAGYEQYF
.	.	TRBV12-3/TRBV12-4	TRBJ1-1	13	TGTGCCAGCAGCCCCTTGGGGGGGACTGAAGCTTTCTTT	CASSPLGGTEAFF
.	TRBD2	TRBV19	TRBJ2-2	16	TGTGCCAGTACCCCCGGCGGGAGGGGATTCACCGGGGAGCTGTTTTTT	CASTPGGRGFTGELFF
.	TRBD1	TRBV15	TRBJ2-7	14	TGTGCCACCAGCAGAGATTCAGGGGGCAACGAGCAGTACTTC	CATSRDSGGNEQYF
.	.	TRBV28	TRBJ1-1	16	TGTGCCAGCAGCCAAAGGGGGGGCGAGATTAGCACTGAAGCTTTCTTT	CASSQRGGEISTEAFF
.	TRBD1	TRBV5-1	TRBJ1-6	16	TGCGCCAGCAGCTTACGACCGGGACAGGGGAATTCACCCCTCCACTTT	CASSLRPGQGNSPLHF
.	.	TRBV28	TRBJ2-1	14	TGTGCCAGCAGTTTCATAGCCTCCTACAATGAGCAGTTCTTC	CASSFIASYNEQFF
.	.	TRBV18	TRBJ1-1	16	TGTGCCAGCTCACCACGGCTTGGGCAGGTGAACACTGAAGCTTTCTTT	CASSPRLGQVNTEAFF
few	.	TRBV6-5	TRBJ1-3	14	TGTGCCAGCAGTTACTCTGGGCAGGGAAACACCATATATTTT	CASSYSGQGNTIYF
.	.	TRBV2	TRBJ1-2	15	TGTGCCAGCAGTGAATTCAGGGGCCCTAACTATGGCTACACCTTC	CASSEFRGPNYGYTF
.	TRBD2	TRBV11-2	TRBJ2-2	15	TGTGCCAGCAGCTTTGGAGCGGGAGACACCGGGGAGCTGTTTTTT	CASSFGAGDTGELFF
.	.	TRBV5-1	TRBJ1-4	13	TGCGCCAGCAGTTTCACCGGAGATGAAAAACTGTTTTTT	CASSFTGDEKLFF
.	.	TRBV3-1/TRBV3-2	TRBJ1-3	14	TGTGCCAGCAGCCCTAGGGGATCTGGAAACACCATATATTTT	CASSPRGSGNTIYF
.	.	TRBV7-2	TRBJ1-1	15	TGTGCCAGCAGCTTAGTAGTGCAGGGGATGACTGAAGCTTTCTTT	CASSLVVQGMTEAFF
.	TRBD1	TRBV5-4	TRBJ2-2	15	TGTGCCAGCAGCTTGACAGGGGGTTATGACGGGGAGCTGTTTTTT	CASSLTGGYDGELFF
.	.	TRBV6-5	TRBJ1-1	13	TGTGCCAGCGCGGGCGGAAGGAACACTGAAGCTTTCTTT	CASAGGRNTEAFF
.	TRBD2	TRBV28	TRBJ2-1	16	TGTGCCAGCAGTTCCCGCTCGGGAGGGGTTTGGAATGAGCAGTTCTTC	CASSSRSGGVWNEQFF